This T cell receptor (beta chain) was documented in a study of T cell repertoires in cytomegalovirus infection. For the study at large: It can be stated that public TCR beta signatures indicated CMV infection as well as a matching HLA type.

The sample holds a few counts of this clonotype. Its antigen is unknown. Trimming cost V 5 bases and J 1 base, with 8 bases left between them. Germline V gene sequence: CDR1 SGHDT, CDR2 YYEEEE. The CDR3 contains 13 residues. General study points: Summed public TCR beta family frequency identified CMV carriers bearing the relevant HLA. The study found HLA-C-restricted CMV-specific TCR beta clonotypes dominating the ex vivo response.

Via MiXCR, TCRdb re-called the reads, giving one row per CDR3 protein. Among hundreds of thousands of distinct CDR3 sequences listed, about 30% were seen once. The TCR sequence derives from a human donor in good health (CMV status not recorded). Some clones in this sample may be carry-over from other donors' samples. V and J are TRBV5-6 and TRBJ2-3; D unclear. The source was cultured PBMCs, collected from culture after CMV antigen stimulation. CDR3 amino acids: CASRARGTDTQYF. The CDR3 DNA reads TGTGCCAGCAGGGCGCGTGGCACAGATACGCAGTATTTT.